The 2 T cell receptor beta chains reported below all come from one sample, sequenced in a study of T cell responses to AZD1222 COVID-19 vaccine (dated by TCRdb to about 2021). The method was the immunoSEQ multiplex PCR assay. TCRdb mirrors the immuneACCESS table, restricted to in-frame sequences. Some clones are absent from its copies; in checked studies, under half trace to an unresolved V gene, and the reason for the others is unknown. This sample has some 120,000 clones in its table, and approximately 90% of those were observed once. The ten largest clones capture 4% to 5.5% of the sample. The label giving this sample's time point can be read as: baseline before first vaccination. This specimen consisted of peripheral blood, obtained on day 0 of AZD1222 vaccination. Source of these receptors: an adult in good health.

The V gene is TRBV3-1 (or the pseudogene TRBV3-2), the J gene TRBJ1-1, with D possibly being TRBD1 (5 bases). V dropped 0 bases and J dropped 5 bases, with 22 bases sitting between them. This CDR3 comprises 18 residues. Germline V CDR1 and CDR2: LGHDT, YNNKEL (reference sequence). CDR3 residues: CASSQDNGARDRGTEAFF. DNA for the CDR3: TGTGCCAGCAGCCAAGATAATGGGGCGCGGGATAGAGGGACTGAAGCTTTCTTT.

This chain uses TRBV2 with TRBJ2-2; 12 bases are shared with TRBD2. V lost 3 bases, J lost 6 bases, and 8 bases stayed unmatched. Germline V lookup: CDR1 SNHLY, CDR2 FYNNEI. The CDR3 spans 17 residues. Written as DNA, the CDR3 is TGTGCCAGCAGTGACCCAGGACTAGCGGGGATGGCCGGGGAGCTGTTTTTT. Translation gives CASSDPGLAGMAGELFF.